One sample yielded the 27 T cell receptor beta chains listed below, sequenced in a study of blood T cell repertoires in COVID-19. Method: immunoSEQ multiplex PCR; TCRdb's copy keeps in-frame clones and lacks some. The sample has 71,000 or so clones, approximately 83% seen once. Sequenced material: peripheral blood. These receptors originate from a man between 65 and 85 years old with acute or convalescent COVID-19.

This CDR3 is CASSLVSGYEQYF. The CDR3 DNA sequence: TGTGCCAGCAGCTTAGTATCGGGTTACGAGCAGTACTTC. This chain connects TRBV7-2 to TRBJ2-7; D is unresolved. This CDR3 spans 13 amino acids. The ends were cut back, 1 base at V and 4 bases at J, with 8 bases in the middle. From germline, CDR1 is SGHTA and CDR2 FQGNSA.

V is TRBV6-5 and J is TRBJ1-5; the match to TRBD1 covers 10 bases. This CDR3 region has 15 residues. Germline CDR1 reads MNHEY; CDR2 reads SVGAGI. V shed 6 bases, J shed 7 bases, and the junction held 9 bases outside the gene matches. For the CDR3, the DNA is TGTGCCAGCAGGATACGGGACAGGGGAGAGCAGCCCCAGCATTTT. It translates to CASRIRDRGEQPQHF.

The sample holds many counts of this clone. The rearrangement joins TRBV9 to TRBJ1-5; D ambiguous. Trimming stripped 0 bases from V and 0 bases from J, with 7 bases between. Germline assignment: CDR1 SGDLS and CDR2 YYNGEE. CDR3 length equals 15 residues. The CDR3 DNA sequence: TGTGCCAGCAGCGTAGGAGGGAATAGCAATCAGCCCCAGCATTTT. Its protein product is CASSVGGNSNQPQHF.

The chain carries TRBV5-1 and TRBJ2-7; D remains ambiguous. The germline CDR1 and CDR2 sequences are SGHRS and YFSETQ. The CDR3 covers 12 residues. V was shortened by 1 base and J by 7 bases, with 9 bases between the two germline ends. CDR3 loop: CASSLYQDEQYF. Here the CDR3 DNA reads TGCGCCAGCAGCTTGTACCAGGATGAGCAGTACTTC.

This chain connects TRBV27 to TRBJ1-1; TRBD1 aligns across 9 bases. There are 14 residues in the CDR3. V shed 8 bases, J shed 5 bases, and the junction held 9 bases outside the gene matches. Germline V lookup: CDR1 MNHEY, CDR2 SMNVEV (reference sequence). DNA for the CDR3: TGTGCCAGCTTTGGGAGGGACAGGGTTACTGAAGCTTTCTTT. Translated, it gives CASFGRDRVTEAFF.

This chain connects TRBV28 to TRBJ1-2, with unresolved D. The V gene's germline CDR1 is MDHEN and CDR2 SYDVKM. CDR3 size: 15 residues. With 6 bases removed from V and 2 bases from J, the gap between germline ends came to 16 bases. This CDR3 is CASSRYDALNYGYTF. For the CDR3, the DNA is TGTGCCAGCAGCCGCTATGATGCCCTCAACTATGGCTACACCTTC.

This clone is a singleton in its sample. The V gene is TRBV19, the J gene TRBJ2-2, with 16 bases aligning to TRBD2. The CDR3 runs 16 residues. V gave up 5 bases and J gave up 8 bases; unmatched junction bases: 5. Per germline, CDR1 LNHDA and CDR2 SQIVND (reference sequence). CDR3 nucleotide sequence: TGTGCCAGTAGTTTGGGACTAGCGGGAGGGCCAGGGGAGCTGTTTTTT. Translating it yields CASSLGLAGGPGELFF.

V and J are TRBV28 and TRBJ2-7; D unresolved. Germline loops: CDR1 MDHEN, CDR2 SYDVKM. The CDR3 length is 13 residues. Trimming shortened V by 2 bases and J by 4 bases, and 9 bases separated the two germline ends. The CDR3 protein is CASSLGSLYEQYF. CDR3 sequence (DNA): TGTGCCAGCAGTTTAGGCTCCCTTTACGAGCAGTACTTC.

The chain is built from TRBV3-1 (or the pseudogene TRBV3-2) and TRBJ2-4; D is unclear. The CDR3 runs 13 residues. The ends were cut back, 1 base at V and 5 bases at J, with 6 bases in the middle. Germline values: CDR1 LGHDT, CDR2 YNNKEL (reference sequence). For the CDR3, the DNA is TGTGCCAGCAGCCAAGGTCTCGAAAACATTCAGTACTTC. Encoded protein: CASSQGLENIQYF.

This chain links TRBV2 with TRBJ1-2; the match to TRBD1 covers 10 bases. Germline-derived CDR1 and CDR2 are SNHLY and FYNNEI. The J segment lost 7 bases and the V segment lost 3 bases, leaving 5 bases of the junction unmatched. CDR3 length: 14 residues. The CDR3 is CASSEGQGMIGYTF. CDR3 coding DNA: TGTGCCAGCAGTGAGGGACAGGGGATGATTGGCTACACCTTC.

The J gene is TRBJ1-4, the V gene TRBV7-9; perhaps TRBD1 as D (5 bases). CDR3 length: 15 residues. Between the trimmed V and J ends, which lost 5 bases and 8 bases, there was a span of 18 bases. Germline loops: CDR1 SEHNR, CDR2 FQNEAQ (reference sequence). The CDR3 protein is CASSQVSGLGEKLFF. The CDR3 DNA sequence: TGTGCCAGCAGCCAAGTATCAGGGCTAGGAGAAAAACTGTTTTTT.

This chain connects TRBV5-4 to TRBJ1-2; 9 bases are a match to TRBD1. V was clipped by 2 bases and J by 8 bases; unmatched bases: 4. The length of the CDR3 is 13 residues. Germline assignment: CDR1 SGHNT and CDR2 YYREEE (reference sequence). CDR3 nucleotides: TGTGCCAGCAGCTTACAGGGGGCGAGGGGCTACACCTTC. It specifies CASSLQGARGYTF.

J is TRBJ2-2 and V is TRBV15; tentatively, D is TRBD2 (5 bases). CDR1 LNHNV and CDR2 YYDKDF come from the germline V gene (reference sequence). The CDR3 spans 15 residues. V lost 4 bases and J lost 5, with 14 bases in between. The CDR3 region is CATSKISGGTGELFF. In DNA form, the CDR3 reads TGTGCCACCAGCAAAATCTCAGGAGGTACCGGGGAGCTGTTTTTT.

This clone was recorded only once. This chain connects TRBV4-1 to TRBJ2-7, with 8 bases aligning to TRBD2. The V segment lost 1 base and the J segment 7 bases; nucleotides outside the gene matches: 6. The CDR3 loop spans 14 amino acids. Germline V lookup: CDR1 MGHRA, CDR2 YSYEKL. CDR3 region: CASSQGFLAGEQYF. The CDR3 DNA sequence: TGCGCCAGCAGCCAAGGGTTTTTAGCGGGAGAGCAGTACTTC.

This chain connects TRBV4-2 to TRBJ2-1; D not resolved. This CDR3 has 16 residues. Trimming removed 1 base at V and 0 bases at J, with 10 bases between. Germline loops: CDR1 LGHNA, CDR2 YNFKEQ. The CDR3 DNA sequence: TGTGCCAGCAGCCAAGGAACGGAGAGCTCCTACAATGAGCAGTTCTTC. As protein: CASSQGTESSYNEQFF.

The chain is built from TRBV28 and TRBJ1-2; tentatively, D is TRBD1 (5 bases). Trimming took off 8 bases at V and 6 bases at J, with 13 bases between the two ends. The germline V gene encodes CDR1 MDHEN and CDR2 SYDVKM. The CDR3 is made up of 12 amino acids. CDR3 sequence: CASGQVRHGYTF. The CDR3 DNA sequence: TGTGCCAGCGGACAAGTTCGGCATGGCTACACCTTC.

The rearrangement joins TRBV29-1 to TRBJ2-1, with D maybe TRBD2 (6 bases). The V end lost 4 bases, the J end lost 4 bases, and 11 bases lay between the germline ends. Germline V CDR1 and CDR2: SQVTM, ANQGSEA. This CDR3 is 13 amino acids long. The CDR3 spells CSVVSSDYNEQFF. CDR3 DNA sequence: TGCAGCGTTGTGTCTAGCGATTACAATGAGCAGTTCTTC.

The V and J genes are TRBV7-3 and TRBJ2-5; 8 bases are a match to TRBD2. CDR1 is SGHTA, CDR2 FQGTGA, per germline. The V gene end was trimmed by 4 bases and the J gene end by 5 bases; junction bases not matched to a gene: 9. The CDR3 is made up of 15 amino acids. The CDR3 is CASSSQGGRMETQYF. The DNA of the CDR3 is TGTGCCAGCAGCTCCCAGGGCGGGAGGATGGAGACCCAGTACTTC.

The V gene is TRBV4-1, the J gene TRBJ1-2; no definite D call. This CDR3 is 15 amino acids long. CDR1 MGHRA and CDR2 YSYEKL come from the germline V gene. V lost 1 base and J lost 4, with 13 bases in between. DNA of the CDR3: TGCGCCAGCAGCCAAGTTGAGGGTGGAGGCTATGGCTACACCTTC. This codes for CASSQVEGGGYGYTF.

CDR3 loop: CASGLVLSPGVSEKLFF. The CDR3 nucleotides are TGTGCTAGTGGTTTGGTCCTCTCCCCGGGGGTGTCGGAAAAACTGTTTTTT. The gene calls are TRBV12-5 and TRBJ1-4, with D perhaps matching TRBD1 (5 bases). Trimming took 0 bases from V and 8 from J, leaving 19 bases between them. Germline V gene lookup returns CDR1 LGHNT and CDR2 FRNRAP. This CDR3 has 17 amino acids.

This clone appeared a single time. The chain uses TRBV4-1 and TRBJ1-2; unclear D gene. V gave up 3 bases and J gave up 0 bases, with 17 bases separating them. Germline-derived CDR1 and CDR2 are MGHRA and YSYEKL. The CDR3 totals 17 residues. DNA for the CDR3: TGCGCCAGCAGCCACGAATCTCAGACACTAGCTAACTATGGCTACACCTTC. Protein product: CASSHESQTLANYGYTF.

The gene calls are TRBV10-1 and TRBJ2-2; D remains ambiguous. There are 14 residues in the CDR3. V was cut by 2 bases and J by 4 bases, with 8 bases left in between. CDR1 WNHNN and CDR2 SYGVQD come from the germline V gene (reference sequence). CDR3 region: CASSEELSTGELFF. Here the CDR3 DNA reads TGCGCCAGCAGTGAGGAGCTATCCACCGGGGAGCTGTTTTTT.

The chain carries TRBV11-2 and TRBJ2-7; D is unresolved. This CDR3 contains 15 residues. Germline V gene sequence: CDR1 SGHAT, CDR2 FQNNGV. The germline V and J ends were trimmed by 0 bases and 6 bases, with 15 bases remaining between them. This chain's CDR3 is CASSLDPIRAGEQYF. CDR3 nucleotide sequence: TGTGCCAGCAGCTTAGACCCCATCCGAGCTGGCGAGCAGTACTTC. Using reference TRBV11-2 and TRBJ2-7 for the parts outside the CDR3, the full variable domain is EAGVAQSPRYKIIEKRQSVAFWCNPISGHATLYWYQQILGQGPKLLIQFQNNGVVDDSQLPKDRFSAERLKGVDSTLKIQPAKLEDSAVYLCASSLDPIRAGEQYFGPGTRLTVT.

V usage is TRBV2 and J usage is TRBJ1-2, with 9 positions matching TRBD1. Germline V lookup: CDR1 SNHLY, CDR2 FYNNEI. The CDR3 spans 14 residues. V shed 3 bases, J shed 5 bases, and the junction held 4 bases outside the gene matches. The CDR3 loop is CASSEGQGRYGYTF. DNA of the CDR3: TGTGCCAGCAGTGAGGGACAGGGCCGGTATGGCTACACCTTC.

This clone has just one count. V usage is TRBV5-6 and J usage is TRBJ1-6; 7 bases line up with TRBD1. CDR1 is SGHDT and CDR2 is YYEEEE in the germline V gene. Unmatched junction bases numbered 11, after V lost 4 bases and J lost 7 bases. The CDR3 extends over 16 amino acids. CDR3: CASSRTGARLNSPLHF. CDR3 DNA sequence: TGTGCCAGCAGCCGTACAGGGGCCCGGTTGAATTCACCCCTCCACTTT.

The gene calls are TRBV5-4 and TRBJ2-7; 7 bases line up with TRBD2. Looked up from germline, CDR1 is SGHNT and CDR2 is YYREEE (reference sequence). The CDR3 spans 15 residues. V shed 0 bases, J shed 4 bases, and the junction held 7 bases outside the gene matches. The CDR3 DNA follows: TGTGCCAGCAGCTTGGCCCAGGCTAGCGGTTACGAGCAGTACTTC. Translating it yields CASSLAQASGYEQYF.

V is TRBV5-4 and J is TRBJ2-7, with 9 bases matching TRBD1. The CDR3 spans 13 residues. Germline CDR1 is SGHNT and CDR2 is YYREEE (reference sequence). The V gene end was trimmed by 4 bases and the J gene end by 5 bases; junction bases not matched to a gene: 4. DNA for the CDR3: TGTGCCAGCAGCGGGACAGGGTACCACGAGCAGTACTTC. Protein product: CASSGTGYHEQYF.